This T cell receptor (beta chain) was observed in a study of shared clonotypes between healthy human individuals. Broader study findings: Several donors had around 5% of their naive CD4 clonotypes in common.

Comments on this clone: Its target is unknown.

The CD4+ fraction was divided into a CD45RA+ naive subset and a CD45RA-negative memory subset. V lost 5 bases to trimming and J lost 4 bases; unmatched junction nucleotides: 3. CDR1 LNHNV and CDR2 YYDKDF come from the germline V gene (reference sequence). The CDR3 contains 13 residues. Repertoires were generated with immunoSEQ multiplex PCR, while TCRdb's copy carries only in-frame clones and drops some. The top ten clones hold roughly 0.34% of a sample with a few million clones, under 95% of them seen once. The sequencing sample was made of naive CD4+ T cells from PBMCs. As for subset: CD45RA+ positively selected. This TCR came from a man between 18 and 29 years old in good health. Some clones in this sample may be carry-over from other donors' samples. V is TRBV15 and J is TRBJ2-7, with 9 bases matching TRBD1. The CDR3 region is CATSSGQGYEQYF. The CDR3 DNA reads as TGTGCCACCAGCTCGGGACAGGGTTACGAGCAGTACTTC.